What follows is one TCR beta chain and its context. The specificity of this receptor is unknown. No base quality information exists; no much larger clone differs at one position. The library was produced with RT-PCR. Data came from a NextSeq 550. TCRdb handled the public reads itself, with Q25 trimming in fastp and clone calling in MiXCR, and kept productive beta chains. All rows with the same CDR3 protein become a single entry with the most common DNA and genes. In all, the sample holds 84,000 or so distinct CDR3 sequences, and roughly 48% of those were seen once. Roughly three fifths of the sample rests with the top ten. Inclusive of the bounding cysteine and phenylalanine, the CDR3 is 17 residues long. Of the read, only the CDR3 DNA is kept; its 51 bases are in frame from base 1. The germline V gene supplies CDR1 SGDLS and CDR2 YYNGEE. V loses 0 bases, J loses 2 bases, and the germline ends lie 17 bases apart.

These data come from a study of patients and donors after allogeneic stem cell transplantation (dated by TCRdb to 2018 to 2021). The sequence came from a human donor who was either an allogeneic HSCT recipient or a stem cell or donor lymphocyte infusion donor (not recorded which). It is not recorded whose cells these are; they may come from a transplant donor. The rearranged segments are TRBV9 and TRBJ1-2; the D gene is not confidently resolved. Sequencing was done on a sample of blood, either unsorted or a sorted T cell fraction (not recorded which). The bases read TGTGCCAGCAGCGTAGGAATAATTGTCGGAGGCAACTATGGCTACACCTTC. Its coded protein is CASSVGIIVGGNYGYTF.